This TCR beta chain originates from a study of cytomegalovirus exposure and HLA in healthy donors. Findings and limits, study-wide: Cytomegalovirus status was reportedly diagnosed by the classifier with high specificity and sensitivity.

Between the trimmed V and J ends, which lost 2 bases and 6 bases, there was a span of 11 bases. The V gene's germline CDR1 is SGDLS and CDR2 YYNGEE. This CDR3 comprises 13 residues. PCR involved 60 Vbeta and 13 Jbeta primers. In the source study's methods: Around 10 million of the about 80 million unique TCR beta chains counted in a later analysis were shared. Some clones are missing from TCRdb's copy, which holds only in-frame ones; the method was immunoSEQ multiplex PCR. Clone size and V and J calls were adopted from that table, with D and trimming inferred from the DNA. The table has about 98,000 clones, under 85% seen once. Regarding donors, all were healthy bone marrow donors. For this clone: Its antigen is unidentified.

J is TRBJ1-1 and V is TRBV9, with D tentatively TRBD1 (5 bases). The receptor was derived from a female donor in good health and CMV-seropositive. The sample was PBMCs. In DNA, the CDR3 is TGTGCCAGCAGCGTTGGACGGGGGGCTGAAGCTTTCTTT. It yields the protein CASSVGRGAEAFF.